A few counts support the clone carrying this T cell receptor (beta chain). The protocol was immunoSEQ multiplex PCR, while the TCRdb copy is restricted to in-frame clones and leaves out a portion. In the table there are about 32,000 clones, roughly 80% of which are singletons. These data are taken from a study of preoperative IRX-2 immunotherapy in early breast cancer. The treatment denotes: preoperative locoregional IRX-2 cytokine immunotherapy. Preoperative locoregional IRX-2 cytokine immunotherapy was tested in the phase Ib source study. This clonotype originated in a human donor with breast cancer. Sequenced here: lymph node tissue, sampled from a patient treated with IRX-2 immunotherapy.

The chain's CDR3 is CASSIRPPWVLDTYEQYF. The CDR3 coding sequence is TGTGCCAGTAGTATACGCCCCCCGTGGGTACTGGATACCTACGAGCAGTACTTC. The chain links TRBV19 to TRBJ2-7; D is unclear. Germline V gene lookup returns CDR1 LNHDA and CDR2 SQIVND (reference sequence). V was shortened by 2 bases and J by 2 bases, with 22 bases between the two germline ends. This CDR3 spans 18 amino acids.